The T cell receptor beta chain described here comes from a study of regulatory T cells in long-lasting Graves disease (dated by TCRdb to the early 2020s). Notes on the research overall: Patients with newly diagnosed Graves' disease had been on antithyroid drugs for under 3 months. Patients with persistent Graves' disease were compared with patients with newly diagnosed Graves' disease using TCR sequencing and RNA sequencing of peripheral blood. The study was registered as a clinical trial and conducted in China. TCR sequencing covered 13 persistent and roughly 20 newly diagnosed Graves' disease patients, 33 samples in total. Results and caveats for the whole study, not just this receptor: Only peripheral blood was studied, because thyroid tissue, the primary lesion, was inaccessible. Preferential use of TRBV28, TRBJ1-2 and TRBJ2-5 was observed in persistent disease, whereas TRBV20-1 and TRBJ2-1 were favored in newly diagnosed disease. Only the TCR beta chain was sequenced and analyzed. Compared with newly diagnosed patients, patients with persistent Graves' disease had lower TCR Shannon entropy and fewer highly expanded clones, which suggests clonal expansion. The small sample size was acknowledged by the authors as a limitation that may reduce accuracy. Patients with persistent disease shared more public clonotypes (around 2,700) than newly diagnosed patients did (about 1,000).

Ends trimmed: V by 4 bases, J by 5 bases; bases unmatched to a gene: 7. The CDR3 runs 15 amino acids, cysteine and phenylalanine included. The sequence is cut down to CDR3 DNA, 45 bases in frame from base 1. Via the germline V gene, CDR1 is MNHNS and CDR2 SASEGT. What this sample's time point label stands for: newly diagnosed GD, antithyroid drugs for less than 3 months. RNA was extracted from PBMCs in TRIzol for both TCR sequencing and RNA sequencing. Graves' disease was diagnosed according to American Thyroid Association guidelines. Patients for the study were recruited at an endocrinology department in Xi'an, China. Each patient gave about 9.1 milliliters of peripheral blood, collected in an EDTA anticoagulant tube. Ficoll Paque Plus density gradient separation was used to isolate PBMCs, and no additional T cell sorting was done. An Agilent 2100 Bioanalyzer and agarose gel were used to check RNA quality, and a NanoDrop 2000 was used to measure RNA concentration.

The library was built by means of multiplex PCR. TCRdb lists the instrument as Illumina HiSeq 4000. To build TCR beta libraries, CDR3 regions were amplified by Arm-PCR using iRepertoire HTBI primers. PCR products were gel purified before sequencing. Per the source publication's procedure: A total of 62 TRBV and under 15 TRBJ segments were identified across samples and were used for gene usage analysis of CDR3 amino acid clonotypes. COPE and FqMerger were used to merge the filtered high-quality paired reads into contigs. Contigs were aligned with BLAST to IMGT TRBV, TRBD and TRBJ reference genes, and CDR3 was defined per IMGT. Any clonotype with a frequency above 0.1% was counted as a highly expanded clone. Shannon entropy was used to measure repertoire diversity, and the Gini coefficient was used to measure V-J evenness. A clonotype found in more than one individual was treated as public. Through fastp at Q25 and MiXCR, TCRdb rebuilt clones from the public reads, retaining in-frame beta chains. All rows with the same CDR3 protein become a single entry with the most common DNA and genes. The V and J calls here are based on TCRdb, not the publication. Present in this sample are some 450,000 distinct CDR3 sequences, 15% to 20% of which were seen just once. The ten most abundant clones make up 9.5% to 12% of the sample.

This clonotype was picked up many times. It lacks a known antigen. Per-nucleotide qualities are absent, and no much larger clonotype sits a single base away. Another study also made use of these data, one on T cells in Graves' hyperthyroidism and ophthalmopathy. Taken from the second paper: A patient counted as having stable Graves' hyperthyroidism if no progression to ophthalmopathy occurred over 18 months of follow-up. Hyperthyroidism patients were aged 18 to 65 years and newly diagnosed, with disease duration of less than 2 months. The study excluded patients with uncontrolled infections, other autoimmune diseases, pregnancy or lactation. Diagnoses were based on clinical symptoms, serum thyroxine and TRAb, thyroid ultrasound and orbital computed tomography. For the first round of RT-PCR on the TCR CDR3, the HTBI primer set was used together with the Qiagen OneStep RT-PCR kit. Most expanded thyroid clonotypes (frequency above 0.001) were also found in blood, which suggests that blood repertoires may mirror thyroid immune responses. In cross-validation, a model built on a 13 V-J signature told ophthalmopathy apart from stable hyperthyroidism with approximately 90% sensitivity and around 83% specificity, and in testing the same model reached 80%/75%. During validation, the model predicted progression to ophthalmopathy a median of around six months ahead of onset, with 60% to 71% sensitivity and 72.22% specificity. A discovery cohort of about 96 patients, about 44 with Graves' ophthalmopathy and 55 to 60 with stable Graves' hyperthyroidism, was used to find distinguishing TCR V-J signatures. Whether ophthalmopathy could be predicted prospectively was tested in an independent validation cohort made up of approximately 19 hyperthyroidism patients plus 17 patients who later progressed to ophthalmopathy. The approximately 100 discovery patients were randomly split 7:3 into training and test sets. Thyroid tissue and blood T-cell repertoires from more than 5 Graves' hyperthyroidism patients were also compared in the study. Following sampling, methimazole starting at 30 mg daily was given to hyperthyroidism patients, and high-dose intravenous methylprednisolone was given to ophthalmopathy patients. A second multiplex PCR round built the libraries, followed by size selection and purification. The libraries were sequenced on an Illumina HiSeq2000 using paired-end 100 bp reads. SOAPnuke was used to process the raw data, with reads discarded if the reads contained adapters or uncalled bases, had a mean Phred below 15, or lacked an exact constant-primer or identifier match. COPE v1.2.5 was used to merge the high-quality paired reads, and each unique nucleotide sequence was defined as a clonotype. MiTCR v1.1 was used to align clonotypes to the IMGT TRBV, TRBD and TRBJ reference segments. The analysis was restricted to V-J combinations with a frequency above 0.0001, which together covered around 99% of the repertoires. The TCS score was defined as the ratio of F50 (clonal expansion) to E x V (chaos), calculated using BLOSUM62-based TCRdist between CDR3 peptides within each V-J. Welch's t-statistics and random forest reduced fewer than 550 V-J features to roughly 13, which were used in a naive Bayes classifier (R e1071). Sample size was not statistically predetermined, and blinding of investigators to group allocation was not performed. The paper reports TCR Vbeta CDR3 sequencing of fewer than 150 peripheral blood samples: 40 to 45 ophthalmopathy, under 80 hyperthyroidism and around 17 progressor patients.

The receptor's source is a woman in her thirties with Graves disease. Donor details come from another sample of the same person, matched by shared clones. This specimen consisted of peripheral blood mononuclear cells (PBMCs), obtained at new diagnosis, from a patient treated with antithyroid drugs. The chain is assembled from TRBV6-1 and TRBJ2-2; 7 central nucleotides agree with TRBD1. The CDR3 has the sequence CASSGYTGVTGELFF. The nucleotide sequence reads as follows: TGTGCCAGCAGTGGATACACAGGGGTTACCGGGGAGCTGTTTTTT.